These 9 T cell receptor beta chains were sequenced from one sample in a study of shared clonotypes between healthy human individuals. The method was immunoSEQ multiplex PCR; TCRdb's version includes in-frame clones alone and lacks a portion of them. The table has 950,000 to 1,300,000 clones, 65% to 80% seen once; the top ten hold around 1.5%. The sequenced sample consisted of memory CD4+ T cells sorted from blood. Indicated subset: CD45RA-negative fraction. These receptors came from a man between 18 and 29 years old in good health.

Many counts were recorded for this clone. The rearrangement joins TRBV16 to TRBJ1-6; unclear D gene. Germline values: CDR1 KGHSY, CDR2 FQNENV. There are 15 residues in the CDR3. V was cut by 4 bases and J by 7 bases, with 14 bases left in between. The CDR3 DNA follows: TGTGCCAGCAGCCCTGCCGTTAACTTGAATTCACCCCTCCACTTT. Translating it yields CASSPAVNLNSPLHF.

This clone has only a few counts. This rearrangement joins TRBV7-2 to TRBJ2-7; TRBD2 matches 9 bases. The CDR3 covers 12 residues. Per the germline V gene, CDR1 is SGHTA and CDR2 is FQGNSA. With 5 bases clipped from V and 7 bases from J, the junction kept 3 bases outside the gene matches. Here the CDR3 reads CASSHTSGEQYF. CDR3 nucleotides: TGTGCCAGCAGCCATACTAGCGGGGAGCAGTACTTC.

A note on this clone: Germline and junction disagree at one end, which may indicate a read error. This chain uses TRBV7-9 with TRBJ1-2; D is uncertain. The V gene's germline CDR1 is SEHNR and CDR2 FQNEAQ (reference sequence). CDR3 length: 12 amino acids. In DNA, the CDR3 is TGTGCCAGCAGCTTAGTGAACGGACGGAAAGACTTC. It yields the protein CASSLVNGRKDF.

The chain employs TRBV2 and TRBJ1-5; D remains unclear. Per germline, CDR1 SNHLY and CDR2 FYNNEI. CDR3 size: 13 residues. V was trimmed by 4 bases and J by 3 bases, leaving 7 bases between them. Written as DNA, the CDR3 is TGTGCCAGCAGTGTACGGGACAATCAGCCCCAGCATTTT. Residues: CASSVRDNQPQHF.

This clone was detected once. The chain recombines TRBV6-1 with TRBJ1-5; 7 bases are shared with TRBD1. CDR1 is MNHNS and CDR2 is SASEGT in the germline V gene. The V and J ends lost 6 bases and 1 base, in that order; junction bases with no gene match: 6. This CDR3 spans 15 amino acids. CDR3 residues: CASRARQGSNQPQHF. The CDR3 nucleotides read TGTGCCAGCAGGGCGAGACAGGGAAGCAATCAGCCCCAGCATTTT.

The rearrangement links TRBV7-2 to TRBJ2-2; D not resolved. Germline CDR1 SGHTA, CDR2 FQGNSA. CDR3 size: 15 residues. Trimming left V 2 bases short and J 0 bases short, with 7 bases between. CDR3 loop: CASSLRLTNTGELFF. The CDR3 DNA sequence: TGTGCCAGCAGCTTAAGGCTGACGAACACCGGGGAGCTGTTTTTT.

A single count supports this clone. This chain uses TRBV11-2 with TRBJ1-2; 9 bases line up with TRBD1. Losses at the gene ends were 5 bases for V and 4 bases for J; bases not matched to a gene: 8. The CDR3 has 15 residues. Germline V gene data show CDR1 as SGHAT and CDR2 as FQNNGV. For the CDR3, the DNA is TGTGCCAGCAGCCCGTGGACAGGGGAAACCTATGGCTACACCTTC. Its protein is CASSPWTGETYGYTF.

In its sample, this clone was seen a few times. The chain is built from TRBV7-9 and TRBJ1-6, with D uncertain. The V gene lost 2 bases and the J gene lost 12 bases, with 8 bases spanning the gap. Germline V lookup: CDR1 SEHNR, CDR2 FQNEAQ (reference sequence). This CDR3 is 12 amino acids long. The CDR3 protein is CASSLTDGPLHF. In nucleotides, the CDR3 is TGTGCCAGCAGCTTAACCGACGGACCCCTCCACTTT.

The rearrangement links TRBV7-9 to TRBJ1-5; D not certain. Trimming took 1 base from V and 1 from J, leaving 8 bases between them. The CDR3 covers 15 residues. Looked up from germline, CDR1 is SEHNR and CDR2 is FQNEAQ (reference sequence). CDR3 nucleotide sequence: TGTGCCAGCAGCTTAGAAGGGTTAAGCAATCAGCCCCAGCATTTT. Encoded protein: CASSLEGLSNQPQHF.